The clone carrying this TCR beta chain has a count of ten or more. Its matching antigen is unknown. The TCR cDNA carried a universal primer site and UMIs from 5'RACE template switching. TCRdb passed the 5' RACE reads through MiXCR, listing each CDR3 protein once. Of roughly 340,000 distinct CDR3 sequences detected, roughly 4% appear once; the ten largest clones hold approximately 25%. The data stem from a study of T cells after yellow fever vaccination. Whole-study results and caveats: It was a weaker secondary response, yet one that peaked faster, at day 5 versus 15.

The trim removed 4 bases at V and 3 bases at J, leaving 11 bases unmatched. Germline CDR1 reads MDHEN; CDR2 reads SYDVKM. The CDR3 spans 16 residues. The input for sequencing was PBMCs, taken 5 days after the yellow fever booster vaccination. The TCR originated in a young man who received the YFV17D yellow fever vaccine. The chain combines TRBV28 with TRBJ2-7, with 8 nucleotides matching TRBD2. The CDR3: CASSSRGSGAVYEQYV. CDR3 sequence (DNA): TGTGCCAGCAGTTCCCGGGGTAGCGGGGCTGTCTACGAGCAGTACGTC.